The 25 T cell receptor beta chains in this list originate from one sample, sequenced in a study of cytotoxic CD8 clonotypes in ibrutinib-treated CLL. Using immunoSEQ multiplex PCR, the repertoire was profiled, and TCRdb retains in-frame clones only, with some absent. The table includes 11,000 to 15,000 clones, approximately 60% detected once. The sample in question was PBMCs, obtained before ibrutinib treatment. These receptors originate from a human donor with chronic lymphocytic leukemia.

This chain joins TRBV11-2 and TRBJ1-4; maybe TRBD1 (6 bases). Trimming left V 6 bases short and J 13 bases short, with 15 bases between. The CDR3 totals 12 residues. Germline V CDR1 and CDR2: SGHAT, FQNNGV. The CDR3 protein is CASSPVGGLLFF. The CDR3 DNA follows: TGTGCCAGCAGTCCCGTGGGGGGCTTACTGTTTTTT. Based on the CDR3 plus reference TRBV11-2 and TRBJ1-4, the full variable domain is EAGVAQSPRYKIIEKRQSVAFWCNPISGHATLYWYQQILGQGPKLLIQFQNNGVVDDSQLPKDRFSAERLKGVDSTLKIQPAKLEDSAVYLCASSPVGGLLFFGSGTQLSVL.

This clone has a single count. The genes are TRBV5-4 and TRBJ1-2; possibly TRBD1 for D (5 bases). Germline V gene data show CDR1 as SGHNT and CDR2 as YYREEE (reference sequence). V lost 7 bases and J 5 bases, leaving 18 bases between the germline ends. The CDR3 covers 14 residues. The CDR3 bases are TGTGCCAGCTCACCACCGCCAGGGACTTATGGCTACACCTTC. Protein sequence: CASSPPPGTYGYTF.

The chain employs TRBV5-4 and TRBJ2-2, with TRBD1 matching over 7 bases. Trimming cost V 4 bases and J 3 bases; bases outside gene matches: 9. Germline CDR1 and CDR2: SGHNT and YYREEE (reference sequence). The CDR3 loop spans 16 amino acids. The CDR3 bases are TGTGCCAGCAGCGCGCCACCGACAGGGCACACCGGGGAGCTGTTTTTT. It encodes CASSAPPTGHTGELFF.

This chain joins TRBV6-5 and TRBJ1-2; D remains ambiguous. V lost 6 bases and J lost 9, with 14 bases in between. This CDR3 region has 12 residues. Looked up from germline, CDR1 is MNHEY and CDR2 is SVGAGI. This CDR3 is CASSLARDSYTF. CDR3 nucleotides: TGTGCCAGCAGCCTGGCGCGGGATAGCTACACCTTC.

The chain employs TRBV5-4 and TRBJ1-1; 7 bases are shared with TRBD1. Germline CDR1 reads SGHNT; CDR2 reads YYREEE (reference sequence). V lost 0 bases to trimming and J lost 4 bases; unmatched junction nucleotides: 3. The CDR3 has 14 residues. Here the CDR3 reads CASSLDRGSTEAFF. DNA for the CDR3: TGTGCCAGCAGCTTGGACAGGGGTAGCACTGAAGCTTTCTTT.

The chain links TRBV19 to TRBJ1-6, with D possibly being TRBD1 (5 bases). This CDR3 has 15 residues. Trimming took 0 bases from V and 6 from J, leaving 9 bases between them. The germline gives CDR1 LNHDA, CDR2 SQIVND (reference sequence). The CDR3 loop is CASSIEGAGNSPLHF. CDR3 bases: TGTGCCAGTAGTATAGAAGGGGCCGGTAATTCACCCCTCCACTTT.

The chain combines TRBV7-6 with TRBJ1-1; perhaps TRBD1 as D (5 bases). V was pared by 2 bases and J by 4 bases, with 8 bases between. Germline V gene sequence: CDR1 SGHVS, CDR2 FNYEAQ. The CDR3 is made up of 13 amino acids. CDR3 loop: CASSLQGSTEAFF. In DNA, the CDR3 is TGTGCCAGCAGCTTACAGGGATCCACTGAAGCTTTCTTT.

V and J are TRBV7-9 and TRBJ1-2, with D uncertain. Trimming took off 0 bases at V and 6 bases at J, with 5 bases between the two ends. The germline CDR1 and CDR2 sequences are SEHNR and FQNEAQ (reference sequence). The CDR3 covers 12 residues. CDR3: CASSLARDGYTF. DNA for the CDR3: TGTGCCAGCAGCTTAGCACGGGATGGCTACACCTTC.

The J gene is TRBJ1-1, the V gene TRBV5-4; possible D gene TRBD1, 6 bases. V dropped 0 bases and J dropped 4 bases, with 13 bases sitting between them. Germline V gene sequence: CDR1 SGHNT, CDR2 YYREEE (reference sequence). The CDR3 sequence is 15 residues long. Here the CDR3 DNA reads TGTGCCAGCAGCTTGGCGGCCAGGGGTGGCACTGAAGCTTTCTTT. Its protein is CASSLAARGGTEAFF.

The chain joins TRBV10-1 to TRBJ2-1, with 11 bases matching TRBD2. The germline V gene encodes CDR1 WNHNN and CDR2 SYGVQD (reference sequence). The V and J ends lost 2 bases and 4 bases, in that order; junction bases with no gene match: 1. This CDR3 has 15 residues. The CDR3 DNA sequence: TGCGCCAGCAGTGAGGTAGCGGGGGGGTACAATGAGCAGTTCTTC. Encoded protein: CASSEVAGGYNEQFF.

Ten or more counts support this clone. The chain couples TRBV4-1 to TRBJ2-5, with 8 bases that match TRBD2. The trim removed 5 bases at V and 4 bases at J, leaving 12 bases unmatched. The CDR3 contains 16 residues. Germline V gene lookup returns CDR1 MGHRA and CDR2 YSYEKL. DNA for the CDR3: TGCGCCAGCAGCTCCACTTTAGCGGGGAGTGGAGAGACCCAGTACTTC. Its protein product is CASSSTLAGSGETQYF.

The chain recombines TRBV27 with TRBJ2-7; D is ambiguous. CDR1 and CDR2 (germline): MNHEY, SMNVEV (reference sequence). The CDR3 spans 14 residues. V was cut by 2 bases and J by 0 bases, with 8 bases left in between. CDR3 loop: CASSLLGLSYEQYF. Written as DNA, the CDR3 is TGTGCCAGCAGTTTACTGGGCCTCTCCTACGAGCAGTACTTC.

This chain uses TRBV27 with TRBJ2-1; 14 nucleotides align to TRBD2. Germline V gene data show CDR1 as MNHEY and CDR2 as SMNVEV (reference sequence). Trimming at V came to 7 bases and at J to 10 bases, leaving 9 bases not matched to a gene. The CDR3 totals 15 residues. The CDR3 DNA reads TGTGCCAGCAACCATCCGGGACTAGCGGGGGCGGAGCAGTTCTTC. This sequence encodes CASNHPGLAGAEQFF.

This clone was detected a few times. V usage is TRBV27 and J usage is TRBJ1-3; D is perhaps TRBD1 (5 bases). Trimming removed 8 bases from V and 2 bases from J, with 13 bases in between. The CDR3 loop spans 14 amino acids. CDR1 MNHEY and CDR2 SMNVEV come from the germline V gene (reference sequence). CDR3 bases: TGTGCCAGCGGCTCTCAGGGAACTGGAAACACCATATATTTT. Amino acid sequence: CASGSQGTGNTIYF.

The chain employs TRBV4-1 and TRBJ1-5; no clear D gene. Germline V lookup: CDR1 MGHRA, CDR2 YSYEKL. The germline V and J ends were trimmed by 0 bases and 5 bases, with 8 bases remaining between them. CDR3 length equals 14 residues. The CDR3 protein is CASSQDSGDQPQHF. CDR3 coding DNA: TGCGCCAGCAGCCAAGATTCGGGAGATCAGCCCCAGCATTTT.

The chain employs TRBV29-1 and TRBJ1-1; no firm D call. CDR1 SQVTM and CDR2 ANQGSEA come from the germline V gene. This CDR3 spans 8 amino acids. V was cut by 3 bases and J by 10 bases, with 3 bases left in between. The CDR3 DNA sequence: TGCAGCGTTGATTTAGCTTTCTTT. Encoded protein: CSVDLAFF.

This clone appeared a few times. This chain joins TRBV5-6 and TRBJ1-6, with 12 bases fitting TRBD1. The CDR3 has 15 amino acids. With 2 bases clipped from V and 9 bases from J, the junction kept 3 bases outside the gene matches. Germline loops: CDR1 SGHDT, CDR2 YYEEEE. CDR3 residues: CASSFGTGGVSPLHF. CDR3 sequence (DNA): TGTGCCAGCAGCTTTGGGACAGGGGGCGTTTCACCCCTCCACTTT.

This clone was observed a single time. The rearrangement uses TRBV7-9 and TRBJ1-2, with D unclear. This CDR3 is built from 12 residues. Germline values: CDR1 SEHNR, CDR2 FQNEAQ (reference sequence). Trimming took 6 bases from V and 8 from J, leaving 13 bases between them. This chain's CDR3 is CASSLRSVGYTF. In DNA form, the CDR3 reads TGTGCCAGCAGTCTCAGATCAGTGGGCTACACCTTC.

This sequence joins TRBV5-4 and TRBJ1-1; 8 nucleotides align to TRBD1. There are 15 residues in the CDR3. Per germline, CDR1 SGHNT and CDR2 YYREEE (reference sequence). V lost 2 bases and J lost 1; bases outside the gene matches: 4. CDR3 sequence: CASSFDRGQNTEAFF. The CDR3 DNA reads TGTGCCAGCAGCTTCGACAGGGGCCAGAACACTGAAGCTTTCTTT.

V usage is TRBV18 and J usage is TRBJ2-5, with 8 nucleotides matching TRBD2. CDR1 KGHSH and CDR2 LQKENI come from the germline V gene. Losses at the gene ends were 5 bases for V and 2 bases for J; bases not matched to a gene: 4. The CDR3 loop spans 14 amino acids. The CDR3 sequence: CASSSSGGQETQYF. In DNA form, the CDR3 reads TGTGCCAGCTCATCCTCGGGGGGGCAAGAGACCCAGTACTTC.

This clone is a singleton in its sample. The CDR3 reads CASSLADTPNTEAFF. CDR3 nucleotides: TGTGCCAGCAGCTTGGCCGACACCCCGAACACTGAAGCTTTCTTT. The rearrangement uses TRBV5-5 and TRBJ1-1, with unresolved D. The CDR3 covers 15 residues. Germline CDR1 SGHKS, CDR2 YYEKEE (reference sequence). V dropped 0 bases and J dropped 1 base, with 10 bases sitting between them. Full variable domain (missing parts from reference TRBV5-5 and TRBJ1-1): DAGVTQSPTHLIKTRGQQVTLRCSPISGHKSVSWYQQVLGQGPQFIFQYYEKEERGRGNFPDRFSARQFPNYSSELNVNALLLGDSALYLCASSLADTPNTEAFFGQGTRLTVV.

V gene TRBV10-1 combines with J gene TRBJ2-5; TRBD1 is a possible D gene (6 bases). This CDR3 has 12 amino acids. Germline V lookup: CDR1 WNHNN, CDR2 SYGVQD (reference sequence). Between the trimmed V and J ends, which lost 8 bases and 3 bases, there was a span of 10 bases. The CDR3 is CASSTGKETQYF. The CDR3 region has the DNA TGCGCCAGCTCTACAGGGAAAGAGACCCAGTACTTC.

The V call is TRBV9, the J call TRBJ2-4; TRBD1 agrees at 8 bases. The CDR3 extends over 15 amino acids. Looked up from germline, CDR1 is SGDLS and CDR2 is YYNGEE. Trimming removed 0 bases from V and 3 bases from J; junction bases left unmatched: 2. The DNA of the CDR3 is TGTGCCAGCAGCGTAGGGGGACAGGACAAAAACATTCAGTACTTC. It yields the protein CASSVGGQDKNIQYF.

The sample holds many counts of this clone. The chain recombines TRBV10-1 with TRBJ1-5; no firm D call. The CDR3 consists of 13 residues. CDR1 is WNHNN and CDR2 is SYGVQD in the germline V gene (reference sequence). Trimming shortened V by 3 bases and J by 3 bases, and 6 bases separated the two germline ends. The CDR3 spells CASSEGINQPQHF. The CDR3 nucleotides are TGCGCCAGCAGTGAAGGGATCAATCAGCCCCAGCATTTT.

V is TRBV11-2 and J is TRBJ1-2; no clear D gene. This CDR3 region has 11 residues. In germline, CDR1 is SGHAT, CDR2 FQNNGV. The V end was cut by 11 bases, the J end by 7 bases, with 14 bases between. The CDR3: CAVRADSGYTF. The CDR3 DNA follows: TGTGCCGTAAGGGCAGACTCTGGCTACACCTTC. The entire variable domain, with the rest obtained from reference TRBV11-2 and TRBJ1-2, is as follows: EAGVAQSPRYKIIEKRQSVAFWCNPISGHATLYWYQQILGQGPKLLIQFQNNGVVDDSQLPKDRFSAERLKGVDSTLKIQPAKLEDSAVYLCAVRADSGYTFGSGTRLTVV.